What follows are 10 T cell receptor beta chains derived from one specimen sequenced in a study of blood T cell repertoires in COVID-19. The repertoire was sequenced with immunoSEQ multiplex PCR; TCRdb's copy has only in-frame clones and lacks some. This sample has around 290,000 clones, with around 87% found just once. The sequenced sample consisted of peripheral blood. These receptors originate from a woman aged 50 to 60 who had recovered from COVID-19.

This clone has more than one count but fewer than ten. This chain uses TRBV30 with TRBJ1-6; TRBD1 agrees at 7 bases. There are 13 residues in the CDR3. Germline trimming cut 5 bases from V and 7 bases from J; bases unmatched to any gene: 5. The germline CDR1 and CDR2 sequences are GTSNPN and SVGIG (reference sequence). DNA for the CDR3: TGTGCCTGGGAACAGGGGCGGAATTCACCCCTCCACTTT. This translates into CAWEQGRNSPLHF. Looking up the rest from reference TRBV30 and TRBJ1-6 gives the full variable domain: SQTIHQWPATLVQPVGSPLSLECTVEGTSNPNLYWYRQAAGRGLQLLFYSVGIGQISSEVPQNLSASRPQDRQFILSSKKLLLSDSGFYLCAWEQGRNSPLHFGNGTRLTVT.

V usage is TRBV2 and J usage is TRBJ1-3, with D tentatively TRBD1 (5 bases). CDR1 SNHLY and CDR2 FYNNEI come from the germline V gene. Deletions cut 4 bases from V and 0 bases from J, with 10 bases between. The CDR3 has 15 amino acids. CDR3 region: CASSAQVRSGNTIYF. The CDR3 bases are TGTGCCAGCAGTGCACAGGTCCGCTCTGGAAACACCATATATTTT.

The rearrangement joins TRBV10-3 to TRBJ1-5; tentatively, D is TRBD1 (6 bases). Germline-derived CDR1 and CDR2 are ENHRY and SYGVKD. V was cut by 5 bases and J by 4 bases, with 12 bases left in between. The CDR3 length is 14 residues. CDR3 sequence (DNA): TGTGCCATCAGTAATGGGACAACAAATCAGCCCCAGCATTTT. Protein product: CAISNGTTNQPQHF.

The chain uses TRBV5-4 and TRBJ2-5; 7 bases agree with TRBD1. The trim removed 0 bases at V and 4 bases at J, leaving 6 bases unmatched. Germline V lookup: CDR1 SGHNT, CDR2 YYREEE (reference sequence). CDR3 length: 15 residues. This CDR3 is CASSLGLGGRETQYF. The CDR3 nucleotides are TGTGCCAGCAGCTTGGGTCTAGGGGGCCGAGAGACCCAGTACTTC.

This clone was seen a single time. The chain uses TRBV10-3 and TRBJ1-1; tentatively, D is TRBD1 (6 bases). This CDR3 has 13 amino acids. The germline V gene has CDR1 ENHRY and CDR2 SYGVKD. V was cut by 7 bases and J by 4 bases, with 13 bases left in between. CDR3 residues: CAITGQRGTEAFF. The DNA of the CDR3 is TGTGCCATCACCGGACAGCGGGGCACTGAAGCTTTCTTT.

This sequence joins TRBV10-3 and TRBJ1-6, with no clear D. Trimming left V 10 bases short and J 7 bases short, with 14 bases between. The CDR3 is 13 residues long. CDR1 is ENHRY and CDR2 is SYGVKD in the germline V gene. Here the CDR3 reads CATIPGINSPLHF. In DNA, the CDR3 is TGTGCCACCATACCGGGGATAAATTCACCCCTCCACTTT.

The rearrangement uses TRBV19 and TRBJ1-5; a weak D match, TRBD1 (5 bases). The CDR3 runs 17 residues. In germline, CDR1 is LNHDA, CDR2 SQIVND (reference sequence). The V end lost 5 bases, the J end lost 6 bases, and 23 bases lay between the germline ends. CDR3 protein: CASSPSLSGMSGQPQHF. The CDR3 nucleotides are TGTGCCAGTAGTCCATCGCTTTCAGGGATGTCTGGTCAGCCCCAGCATTTT. Variable domain in full (rest from reference TRBV19 and TRBJ1-5): DGGITQSPKYLFRKEGQNVTLSCEQNLNHDAMYWYRQDPGQGLRLIYYSQIVNDFQKGDIAEGYSVSREKKESFPLTVTSAQKNPTAFYLCASSPSLSGMSGQPQHFGDGTRLSIL.

V and J are TRBV30 and TRBJ2-7; 9 nucleotides line up with TRBD1. The CDR3 sequence is 14 residues long. V shed 6 bases and J 3 bases; nucleotides not matched to a gene: 9. Germline V gene sequence: CDR1 GTSNPN, CDR2 SVGIG (reference sequence). CDR3 region: CACAVGQGYYEQYF. CDR3 coding DNA: TGTGCCTGTGCGGTGGGACAGGGATACTACGAGCAGTACTTC.

The chain combines TRBV4-3 with TRBJ1-1, with D possibly matching TRBD1 (5 bases). The V end lost 0 bases, the J end lost 3 bases, and 14 bases lay between the germline ends. Germline V gives CDR1 LGHNA, CDR2 YSLEER. This CDR3 has 16 amino acids. The DNA of the CDR3 is TGCGCCAGCAGCCAAGATAGGAGGGGTAAAGACACTGAAGCTTTCTTT. Translating gives CASSQDRRGKDTEAFF.

The chain joins TRBV30 to TRBJ1-2; 7 nucleotides match TRBD1. From germline, CDR1 is GTSNPN and CDR2 SVGIG (reference sequence). J was trimmed by 4 bases and V by 2 bases; bases with no gene match: 10. The CDR3 sequence is 15 residues long. DNA of the CDR3: TGTGCCTGGAGTTCACCGGGACAGCTTTTCTATGGCTACACCTTC. Protein: CAWSSPGQLFYGYTF.